This TCR beta chain appears in the sequencing data of a study of cytomegalovirus exposure and HLA in healthy donors. At the level of the study: A prior study identified approximately 120 million unique TCR beta sequences from 200 million or so T cells. Whole-study findings and limits: In a later analysis, parvovirus B19, influenza, CMV and Epstein-Barr virus appeared linked to several top co-occurrence clusters. HLA allele associations emerged for about 18,000 TCR beta sequences in a later analysis, at 0.05 false discovery rate. A missense DCLRE1C variant was associated with V- and J-gene trimming of TCR beta chains in a later analysis, and an independent cohort replicated the association.

The primer mix had 60 Vbeta and 13 Jbeta primers. Only in-frame clones appear in the TCRdb table, and some are missing; sequencing was by immunoSEQ multiplex PCR. This sample yields about 120,000 clones, of which approximately 81% are seen a single time; roughly 2.2% belongs to the top ten. This clone was recorded only once. What it binds is not known. Sequenced sample: PBMCs. This TCR derives from a woman in her forties in good health and CMV-seronegative.

The CDR3: CASSERLGLAGGNTGELFF. In nucleotides, the CDR3 is TGTGCCAGCAGTGAACGCCTAGGGCTAGCGGGGGGGAACACCGGGGAGCTGTTTTTT. The V call is TRBV2, the J call TRBJ2-2, with TRBD2 matching over 11 bases. Germline CDR1 and CDR2: SNHLY and FYNNEI. Germline trimming cut 2 bases from V and 1 base from J; bases unmatched to any gene: 9. CDR3 length equals 19 residues.